The T cell receptor beta chain described here comes from a study of T cell repertoires in cytomegalovirus infection. Overall study context: An indication of both CMV infection and matching HLA type came from public TCR beta signatures.

Whole-study results and caveats: Identification of carriers of CMV plus the relevant HLA was performed using cumulative public TCR beta family frequency. The ex vivo response was dominated by HLA-C-restricted CMV-specific TCR beta clonotypes.

For this clonotype: Its matching antigen is unknown.

TCRdb re-called the reads through MiXCR, storing one row per CDR3 protein. The data hold about 150,000 distinct CDR3 sequences, with 23% observed a single time. This receptor was taken from a human donor in good health (CMV status not recorded). Some clones in this sample may be carry-over from other donors' samples. Sequencing used PBMCs.

This chain's CDR3 is CASSYSRRETKDTQYF. The CDR3 DNA sequence: TGTGCCAGCAGTTACTCGAGGCGGGAGACGAAAGATACGCAGTATTTT. The chain joins TRBV6-5 to TRBJ2-3; 7 nucleotides line up with TRBD2. Germline CDR1 MNHEY, CDR2 SVGAGI. The J segment lost 5 bases and the V segment lost 0 bases, leaving 8 bases of the junction unmatched. The CDR3 totals 16 residues.